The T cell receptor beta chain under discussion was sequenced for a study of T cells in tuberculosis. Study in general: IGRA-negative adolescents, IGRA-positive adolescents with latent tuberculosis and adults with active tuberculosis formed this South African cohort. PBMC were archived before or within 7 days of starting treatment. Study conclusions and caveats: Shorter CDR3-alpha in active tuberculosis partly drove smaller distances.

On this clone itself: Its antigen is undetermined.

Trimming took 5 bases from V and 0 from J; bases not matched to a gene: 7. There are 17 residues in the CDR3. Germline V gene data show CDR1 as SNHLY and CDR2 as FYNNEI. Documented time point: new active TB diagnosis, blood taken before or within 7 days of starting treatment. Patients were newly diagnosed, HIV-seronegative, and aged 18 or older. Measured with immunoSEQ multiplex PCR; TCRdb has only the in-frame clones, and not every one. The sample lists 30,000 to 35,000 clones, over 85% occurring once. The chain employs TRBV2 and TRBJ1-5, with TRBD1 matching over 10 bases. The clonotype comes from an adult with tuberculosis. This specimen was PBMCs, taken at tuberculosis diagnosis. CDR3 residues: CASSLEGQGYSNQPQHF. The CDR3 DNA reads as TGTGCCAGCAGTTTGGAGGGACAGGGGTATAGCAATCAGCCCCAGCATTTT.